A selection of T cell receptor beta chains follows, all from one sample in a study of CD8 T cells in Susac syndrome. Each CDR3 protein gets one entry after TCRdb re-called the immunoSEQ multiplex PCR reads with MiXCR. The table lists tens of thousands of distinct CDR3 sequences, approximately 96% of them singletons. Source material: CD8+ T cells from PBMCs. These receptors all stem from a human donor with Susac syndrome. Each CDR3 is given without its conserved first and last residue. Each record gives: V gene, clone size, CDR3 protein. Clone size, where shown, is once, few, many, or a class for clones that have expanded.

>TRBV4-3|.
ASSRGQNYEQY
>TRBV20-1|.
SAREADSYEQY
>TRBV5-1|.
ASSLLRGTNEKLF
>TRBV28|.
ASSFKGVPSGANVLT
>TRBV7-2|.
ASSVQGEDYGYT
>TRBV9|.
ASSATGGSDTGELF
>TRBV7-2|.
ASSASGTGSYEQY
>TRBV5-4|few
ASSLGTGPTEAF
>TRBV20-1|.
SADAGVTYEQY
>TRBV11-2|.
ASSFLLAGLYNEQF
>TRBV5-4|.
ASSLEAGRNTGELF
>TRBV4-3|.
ASRGGQPQH
>TRBV12-3/TRBV12-4|.
ASGTGYTIY
>TRBV25-1|.
ASSEGRGIAF
>TRBV28|.
ASSTFAGTDTQY
>TRBV29-1|.
SVRTSGGRSSYNEQF
>TRBV19|.
ASRADTSYEQY
>TRBV13|.
ASSPGGGNYGYT
>TRBV7-9|.
ASSSLAGGPDTQY
>TRBV6-2/TRBV6-3|.
ASSYGLGTEAF
>TRBV7-8|.
ASSLGVNEQF
>TRBV18|.
ASSPGGLATEAF
>TRBV7-2|.
APPAPGREQY
>TRBV12-3/TRBV12-4|.
ASSVYGTGKEKLF
>TRBV5-6|once
ASRWRGNYEQY
>TRBV20-1|.
SAPGIWGYT
>TRBV4-1|once
ASSQALASGGGADTQY
>TRBV7-9|.
ASSLRVDTPEAF
>TRBV4-2|.
ASSQVGDYGYT
>TRBV12-3/TRBV12-4|.
ASSLGQGNGYSAF
>TRBV3-1|.
ASSRSPSPGRRPYEQY
>TRBV5-4|.
ASSNRDGRGSGELF
>TRBV29-1|.
SVEEGQLTEAF
>TRBV30|once
AWSFSTRTGRRTDTQY
>TRBV7-6|.
ASSGGAGWSQPQH
>TRBV20-1|once
SARDPGERQPQH
>TRBV4-3|.
ASSQDTGTGVTQY
>TRBV19|.
ASSQDRERAEAF
>TRBV20-1|once
SAKGLAGFYEQY
>TRBV20-1|.
SATTEETQY
>TRBV9|.
ASSVGIRGADTDTQY
>TRBV7-9|.
ASSVSYEQY
>TRBV20-1|.
SASYNRDQPQH
>TRBV7-9|once
ASSSGVGGGAYNEQF
>TRBV19|.
ASSAGLNYEQY
>TRBV20-1|.
SAPSDRIHEQY
>TRBV20-1|.
SVSYSWAGNQPQH
>TRBV12-3/TRBV12-4|.
ASSLALEKLF
>TRBV19|.
AQGANGYT
>TRBV4-2|.
ASSGLQGNEQF
>TRBV20-1|.
SARSDSNQPQH
>TRBV30|once
AWGQGDYNEQF
>TRBV9|.
ASSRTAMTNPNTEAF
>TRBV20-1|.
SARTGVANYGYT
>TRBV7-8|.
ASSLGEALGSPLH
>TRBV12-3/TRBV12-4|.
ASSFMAGVGTEAF
>TRBV20-1|.
SARVGDRINQPQH
>TRBV20-1|.
SAPSGGARDEQF